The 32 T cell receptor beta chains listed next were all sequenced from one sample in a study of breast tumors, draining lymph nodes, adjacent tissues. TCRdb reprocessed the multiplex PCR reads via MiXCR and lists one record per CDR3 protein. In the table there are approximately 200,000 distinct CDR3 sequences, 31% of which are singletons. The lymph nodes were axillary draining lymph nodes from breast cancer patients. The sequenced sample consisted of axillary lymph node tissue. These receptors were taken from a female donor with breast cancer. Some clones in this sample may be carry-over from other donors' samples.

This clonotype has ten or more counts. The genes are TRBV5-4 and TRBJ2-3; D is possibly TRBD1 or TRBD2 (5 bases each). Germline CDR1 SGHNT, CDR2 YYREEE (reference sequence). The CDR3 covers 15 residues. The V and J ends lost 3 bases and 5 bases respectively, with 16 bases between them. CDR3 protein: CASSSWTLGVDTQYF. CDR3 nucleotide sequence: TGTGCCAGCAGCTCCTGGACCCTGGGGGTAGATACGCAGTATTTT. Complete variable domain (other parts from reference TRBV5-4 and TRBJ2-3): ETGVTQSPTHLIKTRGQQVTLRCSSQSGHNTVSWYQQALGQGPQFIFQYYREEENGRGNFPPRFSGLQFPNYSSELNVNALELDDSALYLCASSSWTLGVDTQYFGPGTRLTVL.

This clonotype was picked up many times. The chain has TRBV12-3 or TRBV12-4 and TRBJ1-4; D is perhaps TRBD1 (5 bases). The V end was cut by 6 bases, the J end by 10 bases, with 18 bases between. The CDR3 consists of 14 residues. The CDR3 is CASRSTPGGGKLFF. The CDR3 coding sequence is TGTGCCAGCAGGTCCACCCCGGGGGGGGGAAAACTGTTTTTT.

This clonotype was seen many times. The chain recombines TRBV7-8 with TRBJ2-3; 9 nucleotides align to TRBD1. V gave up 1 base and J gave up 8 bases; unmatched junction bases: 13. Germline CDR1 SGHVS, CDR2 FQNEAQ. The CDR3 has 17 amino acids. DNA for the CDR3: TGTGCCAGCAGCTTAGTGACAGGGGGATCCACGACGGGTACGCAGTATTTT. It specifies CASSLVTGGSTTGTQYF.

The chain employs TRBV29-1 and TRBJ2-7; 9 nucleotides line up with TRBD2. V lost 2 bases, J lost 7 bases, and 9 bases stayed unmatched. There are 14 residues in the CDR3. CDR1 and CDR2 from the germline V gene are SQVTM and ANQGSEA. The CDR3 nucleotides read TGCAGCGTTGAACGGCAGGGGACTAGCAGGGAGCAGTACTTC. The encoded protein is CSVERQGTSREQYF.

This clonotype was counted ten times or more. CDR3 sequence reads: CSARARVSGGREQFF. The CDR3 DNA is TGCAGTGCTAGAGCTCGGGTTAGCGGGGGGCGTGAGCAGTTCTTC. The chain combines TRBV20-1 with TRBJ2-1, with TRBD2 identical over 10 bases. The V gene's germline CDR1 is DFQATT and CDR2 SNEGSKA (reference sequence). Losses at the gene ends were 1 base for V and 9 bases for J; bases not matched to a gene: 9. The CDR3 totals 15 residues.

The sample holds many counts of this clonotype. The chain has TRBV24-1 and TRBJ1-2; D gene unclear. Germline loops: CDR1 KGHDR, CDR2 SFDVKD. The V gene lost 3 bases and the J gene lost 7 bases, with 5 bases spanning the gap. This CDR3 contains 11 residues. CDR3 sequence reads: CATSDNVGYTF. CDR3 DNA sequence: TGTGCCACCAGTGATAATGTTGGCTACACCTTC.

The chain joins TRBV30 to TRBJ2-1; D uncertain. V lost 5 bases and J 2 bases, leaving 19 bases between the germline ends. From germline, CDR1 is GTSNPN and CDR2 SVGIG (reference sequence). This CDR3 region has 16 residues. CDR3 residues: CAWASHQPPPYNEQFF. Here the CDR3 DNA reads TGTGCCTGGGCCTCTCATCAGCCTCCACCCTACAATGAGCAGTTCTTC.

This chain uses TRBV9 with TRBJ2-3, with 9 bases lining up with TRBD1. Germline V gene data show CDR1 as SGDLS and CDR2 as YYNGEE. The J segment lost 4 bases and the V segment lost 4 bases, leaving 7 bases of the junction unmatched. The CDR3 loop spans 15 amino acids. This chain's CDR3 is CASSPGQGSADTQYF. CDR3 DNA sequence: TGTGCCAGCAGCCCGGGACAGGGTAGCGCAGATACGCAGTATTTT.

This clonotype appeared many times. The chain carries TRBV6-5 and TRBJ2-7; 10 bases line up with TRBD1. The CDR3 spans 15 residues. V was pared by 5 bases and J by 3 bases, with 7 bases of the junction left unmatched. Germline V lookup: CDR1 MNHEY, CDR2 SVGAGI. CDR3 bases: TGTGCCAGCAGTCACCGGGACAGGGGCAACTACGAGCAGTACTTC. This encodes CASSHRDRGNYEQYF.

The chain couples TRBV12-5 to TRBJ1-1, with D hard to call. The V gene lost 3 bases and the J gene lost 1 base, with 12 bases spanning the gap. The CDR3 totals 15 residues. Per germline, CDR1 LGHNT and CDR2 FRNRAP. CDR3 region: CASGLRRGGNTEAFF. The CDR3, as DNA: TGTGCTAGTGGTTTAAGAAGAGGAGGGAACACTGAAGCTTTCTTT.

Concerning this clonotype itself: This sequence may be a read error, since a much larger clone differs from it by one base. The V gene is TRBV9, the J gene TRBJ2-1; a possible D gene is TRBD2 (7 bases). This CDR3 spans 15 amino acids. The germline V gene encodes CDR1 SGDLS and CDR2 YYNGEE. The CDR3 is CASSVGTGGLDEPFF. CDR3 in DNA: TGTGCCAGCAGCGTAGGAACGGGGGGCTTGGATGAGCCGTTCTTC.

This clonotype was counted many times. CDR3 sequence (DNA): TGTGCCACCAGTGATCCACTAGCGGGGGACAATGAGCAGTTCTTC. Translated, it gives CATSDPLAGDNEQFF. The V call is TRBV24-1, the J call TRBJ2-1; 11 bases match TRBD2. Germline-derived CDR1 and CDR2 are KGHDR and SFDVKD. CDR3 length: 15 residues. Trimming cost V 3 bases and J 5 bases; bases outside gene matches: 2.

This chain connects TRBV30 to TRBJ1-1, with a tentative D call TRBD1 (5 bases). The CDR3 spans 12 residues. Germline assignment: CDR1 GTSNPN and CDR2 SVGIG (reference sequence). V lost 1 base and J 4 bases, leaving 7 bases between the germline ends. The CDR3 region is CAWSAGTTEAFF. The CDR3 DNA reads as TGTGCCTGGAGTGCAGGGACCACTGAAGCTTTCTTT.

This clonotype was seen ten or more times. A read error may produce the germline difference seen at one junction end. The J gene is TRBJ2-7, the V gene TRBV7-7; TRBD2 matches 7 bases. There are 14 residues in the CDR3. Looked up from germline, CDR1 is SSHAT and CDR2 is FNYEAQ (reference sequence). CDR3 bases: TGTGCTAGCAGCCCGTCGGGGGGACCCTACGAGCAGTACTTC. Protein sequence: CASSPSGGPYEQYF.

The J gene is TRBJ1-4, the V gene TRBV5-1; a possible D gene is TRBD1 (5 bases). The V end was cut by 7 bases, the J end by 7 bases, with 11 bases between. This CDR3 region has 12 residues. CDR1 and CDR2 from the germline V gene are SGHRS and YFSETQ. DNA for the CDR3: TGCGCCAGCCGGGACGTCGGTGAAAAACTGTTTTTT. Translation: CASRDVGEKLFF.

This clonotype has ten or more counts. CDR3 sequence: CSARVRRDTQYF. The CDR3, as DNA: TGCAGTGCTAGGGTTCGAAGGGATACGCAGTATTTT. This sequence joins TRBV20-1 and TRBJ2-3; D gene ambiguous. V lost 3 bases to trimming and J lost 6 bases, with 10 bases between them. The CDR3 has 12 residues. In germline, CDR1 is DFQATT, CDR2 SNEGSKA (reference sequence).

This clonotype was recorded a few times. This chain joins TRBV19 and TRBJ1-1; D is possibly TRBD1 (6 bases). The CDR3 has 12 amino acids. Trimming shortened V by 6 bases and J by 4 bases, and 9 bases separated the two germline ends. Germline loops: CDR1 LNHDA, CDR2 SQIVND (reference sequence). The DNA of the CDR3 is TGTGCCAGTAGGACAGGCTCCACTGAAGCTTTCTTT. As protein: CASRTGSTEAFF.

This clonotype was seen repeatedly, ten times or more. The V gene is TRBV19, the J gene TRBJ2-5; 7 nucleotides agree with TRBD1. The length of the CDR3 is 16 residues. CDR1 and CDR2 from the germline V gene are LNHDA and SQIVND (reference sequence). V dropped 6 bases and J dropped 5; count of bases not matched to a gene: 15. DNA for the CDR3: TGTGCCAGTAGCACCATAACGACAGGGATCGGCGAGACCCAGTACTTC. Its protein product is CASSTITTGIGETQYF.

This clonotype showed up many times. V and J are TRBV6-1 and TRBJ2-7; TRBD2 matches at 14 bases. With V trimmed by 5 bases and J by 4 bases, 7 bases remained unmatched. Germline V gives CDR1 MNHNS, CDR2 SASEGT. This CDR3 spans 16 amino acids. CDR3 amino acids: CASSPRTSGGLYEQYF. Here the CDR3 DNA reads TGTGCCAGCAGTCCTAGGACTAGCGGGGGGTTATACGAGCAGTACTTC.

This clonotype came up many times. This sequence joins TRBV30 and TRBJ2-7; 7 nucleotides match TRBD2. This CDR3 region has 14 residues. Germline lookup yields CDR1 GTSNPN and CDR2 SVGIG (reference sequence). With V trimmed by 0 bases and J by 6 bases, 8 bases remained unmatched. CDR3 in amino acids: CAWSVAAGEVEQYF. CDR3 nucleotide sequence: TGTGCCTGGAGTGTAGCGGCGGGGGAGGTCGAGCAGTACTTC.

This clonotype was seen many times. The CDR3 DNA reads TGCGCCAGCAGCTTGGACGGGGGGGCCGGGACAGATACGCAGTATTTT. Amino acid sequence: CASSLDGGAGTDTQYF. The rearrangement links TRBV5-1 to TRBJ2-3, with 8 positions matching TRBD2. Unmatched junction bases numbered 6, after V lost 0 bases and J lost 3 bases. This CDR3 has 16 residues. Germline assignment: CDR1 SGHRS and CDR2 YFSETQ.

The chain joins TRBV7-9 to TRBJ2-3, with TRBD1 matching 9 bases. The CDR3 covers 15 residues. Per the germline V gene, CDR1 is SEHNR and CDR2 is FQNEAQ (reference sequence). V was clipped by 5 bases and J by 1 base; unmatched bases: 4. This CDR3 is CASSQGQGGTDTQYF. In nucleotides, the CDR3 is TGTGCCAGCAGCCAGGGACAGGGCGGCACAGATACGCAGTATTTT.

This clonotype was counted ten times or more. The CDR3 reads CASSPQVDNSPLHF. In DNA form, the CDR3 reads TGTGCCAGCAGTCCTCAGGTTGATAATTCACCCCTCCACTTT. This chain uses TRBV6-1 with TRBJ1-6, with unresolved D. V was clipped by 5 bases and J by 5 bases, with 10 bases between them. Germline lookup yields CDR1 MNHNS and CDR2 SASEGT. The CDR3 is made up of 14 amino acids.

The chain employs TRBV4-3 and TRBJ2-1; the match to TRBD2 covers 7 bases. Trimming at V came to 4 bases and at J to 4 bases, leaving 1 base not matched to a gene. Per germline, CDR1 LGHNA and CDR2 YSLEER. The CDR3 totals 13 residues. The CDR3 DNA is TGCGCCAGCAGCCGGGGGGGTTACAATGAGCAGTTCTTC. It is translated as CASSRGGYNEQFF.

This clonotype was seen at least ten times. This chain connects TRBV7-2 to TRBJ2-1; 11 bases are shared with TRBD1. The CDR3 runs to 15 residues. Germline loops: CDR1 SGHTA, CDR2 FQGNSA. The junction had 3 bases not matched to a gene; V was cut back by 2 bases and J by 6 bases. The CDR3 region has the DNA TGTGCCAGCAGCTTACCCGGGACAGGGGGCAATGAGCAGTTCTTC. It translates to CASSLPGTGGNEQFF. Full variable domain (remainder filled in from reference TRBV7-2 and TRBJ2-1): GAGVSQSPSNKVTEKGKDVELRCDPISGHTALYWYRQSLGQGLEFLIYFQGNSAPDKSGLPSDRFSAERTGGSVSTLTIQRTQQEDSAVYLCASSLPGTGGNEQFFGPGTRLTVL.

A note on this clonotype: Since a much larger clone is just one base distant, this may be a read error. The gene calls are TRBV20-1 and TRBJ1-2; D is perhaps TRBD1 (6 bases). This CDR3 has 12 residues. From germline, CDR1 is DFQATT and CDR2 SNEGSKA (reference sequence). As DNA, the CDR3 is TGCAGTGCTGGGGGGCTCCTTGGCGGCTTCACCTTC. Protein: CSAGGLLGGFTF.

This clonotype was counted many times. The CDR3 nucleotides read TGTGCCAGCAGCTTTCTAAGGGCCCAAGAGACCCAGTACTTC. Translating gives CASSFLRAQETQYF. The rearrangement joins TRBV11-2 to TRBJ2-5; D call uncertain. Germline-derived CDR1 and CDR2 are SGHAT and FQNNGV. The CDR3 sequence is 14 residues long. The germline V and J ends were trimmed by 3 bases and 1 base, with 9 bases remaining between them.

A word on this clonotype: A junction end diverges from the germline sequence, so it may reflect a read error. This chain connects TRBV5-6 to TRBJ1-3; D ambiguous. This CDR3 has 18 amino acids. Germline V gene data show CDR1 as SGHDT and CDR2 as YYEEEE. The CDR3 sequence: CASSLGGPSRSSGNTIYF. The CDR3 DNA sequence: TGTGCCAGCAGTTTGGGAGGTCCCTCTCGGAGCTCTGGAAACACCATATATTTT.

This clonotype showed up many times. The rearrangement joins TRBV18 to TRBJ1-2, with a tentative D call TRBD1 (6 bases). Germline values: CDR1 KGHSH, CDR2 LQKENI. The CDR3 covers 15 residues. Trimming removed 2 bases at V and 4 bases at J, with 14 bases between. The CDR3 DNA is TGTGCCAGCTCACCAGAACAGGGTTGGAGCTATGGCTACACCTTC. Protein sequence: CASSPEQGWSYGYTF.

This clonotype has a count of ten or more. The CDR3: CASSPIGDSTTDTQYF. The DNA of the CDR3 is TGTGCCAGCAGTCCTATAGGGGACTCAACCACAGATACGCAGTATTTT. The chain links TRBV7-8 to TRBJ2-3, with D tentatively TRBD2 (6 bases). Looked up from germline, CDR1 is SGHVS and CDR2 is FQNEAQ. This CDR3 spans 16 amino acids. The V end was cut by 6 bases, the J end by 2 bases, with 18 bases between. Drawing the rest from reference TRBV7-8 and TRBJ2-3, the complete variable domain is GAGVSQSPRYKVAKRGQDVALRCDPISGHVSLFWYQQALGQGPEFLTYFQNEAQLDKSGLPSDRFFAERPEGSVSTLKIQRTQQEDSAVYLCASSPIGDSTTDTQYFGPGTRLTVL.

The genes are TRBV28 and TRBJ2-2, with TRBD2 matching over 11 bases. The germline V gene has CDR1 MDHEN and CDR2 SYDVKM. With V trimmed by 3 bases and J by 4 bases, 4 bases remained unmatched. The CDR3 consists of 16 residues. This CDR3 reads CASSFSGRGLTGELFF. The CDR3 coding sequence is TGTGCCAGCAGTTTTAGCGGGAGGGGGCTCACCGGGGAGCTGTTTTTT.

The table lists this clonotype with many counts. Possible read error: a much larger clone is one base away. The CDR3 sequence: CASSFNSGSQETQHF. Here the CDR3 DNA reads TGTGCCAGCAGCTTTAATAGCGGGAGCCAAGAGACCCAGCACTTC. This sequence joins TRBV7-2 and TRBJ2-5; 9 nucleotides align to TRBD2. The CDR3 runs 15 residues. Per the germline V gene, CDR1 is SGHTA and CDR2 is FQGNSA.